This entry concerns a single T cell receptor (beta chain). Its antigen is still unknown. Trimming removed 6 bases from V and 9 bases from J; junction bases left unmatched: 7. The germline CDR1 and CDR2 sequences are SGHRS and YFSETQ. The CDR3 spans 14 residues. Thawed PBMCs were FACS-sorted into unstimulated CD4+CD25+CD127- regulatory T cells, CD4+CD25- non-regulatory cells, CD4 and CD8 cells. This entry belongs to a study of Tregs in tolerant kidney transplant recipients. Study-wide results and limits: No direct test of biological reproducibility was done here.

Measured with immunoSEQ multiplex PCR; TCRdb has only the in-frame clones, and not every one. The table lists 200,000 to 300,000 clones, around 82% of them singletons. Material for sequencing was CD4+ T cells from blood. The chain couples TRBV5-1 to TRBJ1-6; 9 nucleotides line up with TRBD1. The sequence came from a human donor in good health. The CDR3, as DNA: TGCGCCAGCACCCCGGGACAGGGTATTTCACCCCTCCACTTT. Translated, it gives CASTPGQGISPLHF.